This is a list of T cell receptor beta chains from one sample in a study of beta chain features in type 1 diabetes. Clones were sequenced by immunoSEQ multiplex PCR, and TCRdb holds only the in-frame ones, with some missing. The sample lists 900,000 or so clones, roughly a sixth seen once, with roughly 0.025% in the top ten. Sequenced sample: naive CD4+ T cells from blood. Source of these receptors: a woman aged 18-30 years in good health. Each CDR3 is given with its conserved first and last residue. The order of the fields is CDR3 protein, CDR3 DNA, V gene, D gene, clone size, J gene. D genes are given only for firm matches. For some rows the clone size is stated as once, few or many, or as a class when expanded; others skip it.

CDR3 protein: CASSYDRNQPQHF; CDR3 DNA: TGTGCCAGCAGCTACGACAGGAATCAGCCCCAGCATTTT; V gene: TRBV7-9; D gene: -; clone size: few; J gene: TRBJ1-5
CDR3 protein: CASSAHGETGELFF; CDR3 DNA: TGTGCCAGCAGCGCCCACGGGGAGACCGGGGAGCTGTTTTTT; V gene: TRBV7-3; D gene: -; clone size: -; J gene: TRBJ2-2
CDR3 protein: CASSLVTATYNEQFF; CDR3 DNA: TGTGCCAGCAGCTTAGTGACAGCCACCTACAATGAGCAGTTCTTC; V gene: TRBV11-2; D gene: -; clone size: -; J gene: TRBJ2-1
CDR3 protein: CASAFPSGRNQETQYF; CDR3 DNA: TGTGCCAGCGCGTTTCCTAGCGGGAGGAACCAAGAGACCCAGTACTTC; V gene: TRBV7-2; D gene: TRBD2; clone size: -; J gene: TRBJ2-5
CDR3 protein: CATSRDTGTSGYEQYF; CDR3 DNA: TGTGCCACCAGCAGAGACACCGGGACTAGCGGGTACGAGCAGTACTTC; V gene: TRBV15; D gene: TRBD2; clone size: -; J gene: TRBJ2-7
CDR3 protein: CASSFRALTDTQYF; CDR3 DNA: TGCGCCAGCAGCTTCCGGGCCTTAACAGATACGCAGTATTTT; V gene: TRBV5-1; D gene: -; clone size: -; J gene: TRBJ2-3
CDR3 protein: CASSLASTSGRVAGELFF; CDR3 DNA: TGTGCCAGCAGCTTAGCCTCTACTAGCGGGAGAGTGGCCGGGGAGCTGTTTTTT; V gene: TRBV7-2; D gene: TRBD2; clone size: -; J gene: TRBJ2-2
CDR3 protein: CATDSSGSSGEQFF; CDR3 DNA: TGTGCCACCGATTCTAGCGGGAGTAGCGGTGAGCAGTTCTTC; V gene: TRBV10-3; D gene: TRBD2; clone size: few; J gene: TRBJ2-1
CDR3 protein: CASTLDSRNTGELFF; CDR3 DNA: TGTGCCAGCACCCTGGACAGCAGGAACACCGGGGAGCTGTTTTTT; V gene: TRBV28; D gene: -; clone size: once; J gene: TRBJ2-2
CDR3 protein: CASRPFGGTNEKLFF; CDR3 DNA: TGTGCCAGCAGGCCCTTCGGGGGAACTAATGAAAAACTGTTTTTT; V gene: TRBV2; D gene: -; clone size: few; J gene: TRBJ1-4
CDR3 protein: CASSPRLAGARGAKNIQYF; CDR3 DNA: TGTGCCAGTAGTCCAAGACTAGCGGGAGCCAGGGGCGCCAAAAACATTCAGTACTTC; V gene: TRBV19; D gene: TRBD2; clone size: few; J gene: TRBJ2-4
CDR3 protein: CASSPLNQETQYF; CDR3 DNA: TGTGCCAGCTCACCACTGAATCAAGAGACCCAGTACTTC; V gene: TRBV18; D gene: -; clone size: -; J gene: TRBJ2-5
CDR3 protein: CASSYGRSTDTQYF; CDR3 DNA: TGTGCCAGCAGTTACGGCCGGAGCACAGATACGCAGTATTTT; V gene: TRBV6-6; D gene: -; clone size: few; J gene: TRBJ2-3
CDR3 protein: CASSRGLAGYNEQFF; CDR3 DNA: TGTGCCAGCAGCCGAGGACTAGCGGGGTACAATGAGCAGTTCTTC; V gene: TRBV14; D gene: TRBD2; clone size: few; J gene: TRBJ2-1
CDR3 protein: CASSEAGNQPQHF; CDR3 DNA: TGTGCCAGCAGTGAAGCAGGGAATCAGCCCCAGCATTTT; V gene: TRBV6-1; D gene: -; clone size: -; J gene: TRBJ1-5
CDR3 protein: CASSYSQTSYSYEQYF; CDR3 DNA: TGTGCCAGCAGTTACTCACAAACTTCCTACTCCTACGAGCAGTACTTC; V gene: TRBV6-5; D gene: -; clone size: -; J gene: TRBJ2-7
CDR3 protein: CASSLRSWYDELETQYF; CDR3 DNA: TGTGCCAGCAGCTTGCGCTCATGGTACGACGAACTCGAGACCCAGTACTTC; V gene: TRBV5-4; D gene: -; clone size: few; J gene: TRBJ2-5
CDR3 protein: CASSLVRQGEQFF; CDR3 DNA: TGTGCCAGCAGCTTAGTGCGCCAGGGTGAGCAGTTCTTC; V gene: TRBV11-2; D gene: -; clone size: few; J gene: TRBJ2-1
CDR3 protein: CASSKQGDTQYF; CDR3 DNA: TGTGCCAGCAGCAAGCAGGGGGATACGCAGTATTTT; V gene: TRBV7-9; D gene: -; clone size: -; J gene: TRBJ2-3
CDR3 protein: CASSSLPWDRVSSSIYTF; CDR3 DNA: TGTGCCAGCAGTTCCCTCCCCTGGGACAGGGTTTCCAGTTCGATCTACACCTTC; V gene: TRBV28; D gene: TRBD1; clone size: -; J gene: TRBJ1-2
CDR3 protein: CASSERSDTQYF; CDR3 DNA: TGTGCCAGCAGTGAAAGGTCTGATACGCAGTATTTT; V gene: TRBV25-1; D gene: -; clone size: few; J gene: TRBJ2-3
CDR3 protein: CASSVGQGNGYTF; CDR3 DNA: TGCGCCAGCAGCGTCGGACAGGGGAATGGCTACACCTTC; V gene: TRBV5-1; D gene: TRBD1; clone size: -; J gene: TRBJ1-2
CDR3 protein: CASSLGQSPGNQPQHF; CDR3 DNA: TGTGCCAGCAGCTTAGGACAGTCGCCGGGCAATCAGCCCCAGCATTTT; V gene: TRBV7-8; D gene: -; clone size: few; J gene: TRBJ1-5
CDR3 protein: CASSQHGAPRTTSYEQYF; CDR3 DNA: TGTGCCAGCAGCCAACACGGGGCCCCTCGCACCACGTCCTACGAGCAGTACTTC; V gene: TRBV14; D gene: -; clone size: -; J gene: TRBJ2-7
CDR3 protein: CASSLLVTDTQYF; CDR3 DNA: TGTGCCAGCAGCTTACTTGTTACAGATACGCAGTATTTT; V gene: TRBV11-1; D gene: -; clone size: few; J gene: TRBJ2-3
CDR3 protein: CASSQSRGILNYGYTF; CDR3 DNA: TGCGCCAGCAGCCAGTCTCGAGGGATCCTAAACTATGGCTACACCTTC; V gene: TRBV4-3; D gene: -; clone size: -; J gene: TRBJ1-2
CDR3 protein: CASSFRQGTDTQYF; CDR3 DNA: TGTGCCAGCAGCTTTAGACAGGGCACAGATACGCAGTATTTT; V gene: TRBV7-9; D gene: -; clone size: few; J gene: TRBJ2-3
CDR3 protein: CSASGVSGAFF; CDR3 DNA: TGCAGTGCTAGCGGGGTATCGGGCGCTTTCTTT; V gene: TRBV20-1; D gene: -; clone size: -; J gene: TRBJ1-1
CDR3 protein: CASSRGSSYEQYF; CDR3 DNA: TGTGCCAGCAGCCGTGGGAGCTCCTACGAGCAGTACTTC; V gene: TRBV28; D gene: -; clone size: -; J gene: TRBJ2-7
CDR3 protein: CASSNKGGGEKLFF; CDR3 DNA: TGTGCCAGCAGCAACAAGGGTGGGGGTGAAAAACTGTTTTTT; V gene: TRBV6-5; D gene: -; clone size: few; J gene: TRBJ1-4
CDR3 protein: CSANGREKLFF; CDR3 DNA: TGCAGTGCCAACGGACGGGAAAAACTGTTTTTT; V gene: TRBV20-1; D gene: -; clone size: few; J gene: TRBJ1-4
CDR3 protein: CASSYSTDRGYTF; CDR3 DNA: TGTGCCAGCAGTTACTCCACAGACCGTGGCTACACCTTC; V gene: TRBV6-5; D gene: -; clone size: few; J gene: TRBJ1-2
CDR3 protein: CASSLGSQNAEAFF; CDR3 DNA: TGTGCCAGCAGTTTAGGCAGCCAGAACGCTGAAGCTTTCTTT; V gene: TRBV28; D gene: -; clone size: once; J gene: TRBJ1-1
CDR3 protein: CASGGSSYEQYF; CDR3 DNA: TGTGCCAGTGGGGGGAGCTCCTACGAGCAGTACTTC; V gene: TRBV14; D gene: -; clone size: -; J gene: TRBJ2-7
CDR3 protein: CASSPVGGRASKETQYF; CDR3 DNA: TGTGCCAGCTCACCAGTCGGCGGGAGGGCCTCTAAAGAGACCCAGTACTTC; V gene: TRBV18; D gene: TRBD2; clone size: -; J gene: TRBJ2-5
CDR3 protein: CASGVYNEQFF; CDR3 DNA: TGTGCCAGCGGAGTATACAATGAGCAGTTCTTC; V gene: TRBV2; D gene: -; clone size: -; J gene: TRBJ2-1
CDR3 protein: CASTTSRGRTGELFF; CDR3 DNA: TGTGCCAGCACCACCAGCCGGGGCCGTACCGGGGAGCTGTTTTTT; V gene: TRBV6-5; D gene: -; clone size: -; J gene: TRBJ2-2
CDR3 protein: CASSQDTFSGNTIYF; CDR3 DNA: TGCGCCAGCAGTCAAGACACTTTCTCTGGAAACACCATATATTTT; V gene: TRBV23-1; D gene: -; clone size: -; J gene: TRBJ1-3
CDR3 protein: CASSVTADSEAFF; CDR3 DNA: TGTGCCAGCAGCGTGACAGCCGATTCTGAAGCTTTCTTT; V gene: TRBV9; D gene: -; clone size: -; J gene: TRBJ1-1
CDR3 protein: CASRVAGGYTGELFF; CDR3 DNA: TGCGCCAGCAGGGTAGCGGGAGGATACACCGGGGAGCTGTTTTTT; V gene: TRBV5-1; D gene: TRBD2; clone size: -; J gene: TRBJ2-2
CDR3 protein: CASSVTSGQNNEQFF; CDR3 DNA: TGTGCCAGCAGCGTGACTAGCGGGCAAAACAATGAGCAGTTCTTC; V gene: TRBV9; D gene: TRBD2; clone size: -; J gene: TRBJ2-1
CDR3 protein: CAISMSPGGQETQYF; CDR3 DNA: TGTGCCATCAGTATGAGCCCCGGGGGCCAAGAGACCCAGTACTTC; V gene: TRBV10-3; D gene: -; clone size: -; J gene: TRBJ2-5
CDR3 protein: CASSLSGFGTEAFF; CDR3 DNA: TGCGCCAGCAGCTTGTCAGGGTTCGGCACTGAAGCTTTCTTT; V gene: TRBV5-1; D gene: -; clone size: -; J gene: TRBJ1-1
CDR3 protein: CASSKNPTF; CDR3 DNA: TGTGCCAGCAGCAAAAATCCCACCTTT; V gene: TRBV21-1; D gene: -; clone size: few; J gene: TRBJ1-6
CDR3 protein: CSAGYNQPQHF; CDR3 DNA: TGCAGTGCTGGTTACAATCAGCCCCAGCATTTT; V gene: TRBV20-1; D gene: -; clone size: few; J gene: TRBJ1-5
CDR3 protein: CASSDSPGANVLTF; CDR3 DNA: TGTGCCAGCAGCGATAGCCCTGGGGCCAACGTCCTGACTTTC; V gene: TRBV7-2; D gene: -; clone size: few; J gene: TRBJ2-6
CDR3 protein: CASSYSGGGEKLFF; CDR3 DNA: TGTGCCAGCAGTTACTCAGGGGGCGGAGAAAAACTGTTTTTT; V gene: TRBV6-6; D gene: TRBD1; clone size: -; J gene: TRBJ1-4
CDR3 protein: CASSLLTYQPQHF; CDR3 DNA: TGTGCCAGCAGCCTGCTCACTTATCAGCCCCAGCATTTT; V gene: TRBV7-3; D gene: -; clone size: -; J gene: TRBJ1-5
CDR3 protein: CASSLIAGRGYTF; CDR3 DNA: TGTGCCAGCAGCTTAATAGCGGGGAGAGGCTACACCTTC; V gene: TRBV7-3; D gene: -; clone size: -; J gene: TRBJ1-2
CDR3 protein: CASSPTGDSQDTQYF; CDR3 DNA: TGCGCCAGCAGTCCAACTGGGGACAGTCAAGATACGCAGTATTTT; V gene: TRBV10-2; D gene: TRBD1; clone size: few; J gene: TRBJ2-3
CDR3 protein: CASSKLAGVFNEQFF; CDR3 DNA: TGTGCCAGCAGTAAACTAGCGGGAGTGTTCAATGAGCAGTTCTTC; V gene: TRBV10-3; D gene: TRBD2; clone size: -; J gene: TRBJ2-1
CDR3 protein: CASSHTGTSGNNEQFF; CDR3 DNA: TGCGCCAGCAGCCACACGGGAACTAGCGGGAACAATGAGCAGTTCTTC; V gene: TRBV4-3; D gene: TRBD2; clone size: -; J gene: TRBJ2-1
CDR3 protein: CASKRQGDEKLFF; CDR3 DNA: TGTGCCAGCAAAAGACAGGGAGATGAAAAACTGTTTTTT; V gene: TRBV2; D gene: TRBD1; clone size: few; J gene: TRBJ1-4
CDR3 protein: CASSLSASGSLYGYTF; CDR3 DNA: TGTGCCAGCAGTTTATCGGCGTCGGGCAGTCTCTATGGCTACACCTTC; V gene: TRBV27; D gene: -; clone size: -; J gene: TRBJ1-2
CDR3 protein: CASSLGRQGRIYGYTF; CDR3 DNA: TGTGCCAGCAGCTTGGGACGACAGGGGCGCATCTATGGCTACACCTTC; V gene: TRBV5-4; D gene: TRBD1; clone size: few; J gene: TRBJ1-2
CDR3 protein: CASSVGGGRGAYNEQFF; CDR3 DNA: TGTGCCAGCAGCGTAGGCGGCGGGCGTGGTGCCTACAATGAGCAGTTCTTC; V gene: TRBV9; D gene: -; clone size: -; J gene: TRBJ2-1
CDR3 protein: CAISVAPGLAGGDTQYF; CDR3 DNA: TGTGCCATCAGTGTGGCGCCGGGACTAGCGGGAGGTGATACGCAGTATTTT; V gene: TRBV10-3; D gene: TRBD2; clone size: -; J gene: TRBJ2-3
CDR3 protein: CASSQAAGAGNNEQFF; CDR3 DNA: TGCGCCAGCAGCCAAGCAGCAGGGGCAGGGAACAATGAGCAGTTCTTC; V gene: TRBV4-1; D gene: -; clone size: few; J gene: TRBJ2-1